The T cell receptor (beta chain) described here comes from a study of PD-1 blockade in classical Hodgkin lymphoma (dated by TCRdb to the early 2020s). In terms of the full investigation: Nivolumab dosing was 3 mg/kg intravenously every 2 weeks, continuing until either disease progression or unacceptable toxicity. A peripheral blood immune signature of response to PD-1 blockade in classical Hodgkin lymphoma was defined using TCR beta sequencing and CyTOF. Beyond this particular receptor, the publication reports: A significant rise by C4D1 was seen in CD4+ but not CD8+ TCR diversity (p=0.0027 vs p=0.16), with the rise being most apparent in complete responders (p=0.02). The study covered only a single clinical trial cohort, and the causes of the repertoire differences, possibly disease activity or prior therapy, were still not defined. Among trial patients, those achieving complete response had baseline diversity similar to that of newly diagnosed patients, while diversity was significantly lower in partial responders and progressors. Diversity was lower in patients who began nivolumab less than 1 year after ASCT, so these patients were left out of later analyses to avoid confounding by immune reconstitution. Baseline TCR diversity was reported as lower in newly diagnosed patients than in healthy donors, and lower still in relapsed/refractory patients.

The sample's time point label, decoded: cycle 1 day 1 (C1D1), immediately before nivolumab initiation. Every trial patient had relapsed after autologous stem cell transplantation, and cohorts A, B and C differed in prior brentuximab vedotin exposure. The trial cohort comprised 60 or so patients with relapsed/refractory classical Hodgkin lymphoma whose best overall responses were complete response, partial response or progressive disease. Trial patients were treated with single-agent nivolumab in the multi-cohort phase II CheckMate 205 trial. An independent review committee assessed best overall response by applying the 2007 International Working Group response criteria. Trial PBMCs were collected just before the start of nivolumab (C1D1) and during therapy at cycle 2 day 1 and cycle 4 day 1. After peripheral blood was drawn into 8 mL Vacutainer Cell Preparation Tubes, PBMCs were isolated by centrifugation and then cryopreserved.

CDR1 and CDR2 (MGHRA, YSYEKL) derive from the germline V gene. The germline ends are 16 bases apart after V is trimmed by 4 bases and J by 7 bases. The CDR3 contains 14 residues, cysteine and phenylalanine counted. Left in the record is the CDR3 DNA by itself, 42 bases read in frame from the first base. This clone was counted between two and nine times. Its antigen remains unidentified. Base-call qualities are not available, and no considerably larger clone is one nucleotide away. The Qiagen DNeasy kit was used to extract genomic DNA both from unsorted PBMCs and from the negatively selected CD4+ and CD8+ fractions. Using primers that anneal to V and J segments, immunoSEQ multiplex PCR amplified the TCR beta CDR3 regions. A synthetic immune receptor repertoire was used to minimize amplification bias, and remaining bias was computationally removed after sequencing. Turning to the authors' computational methods: Custom Python scripts were used to quantify repertoire diversity as the Shannon entropy index. The unsorted, CD4+ and CD8+ repertoires were each analyzed separately, with the exception of combined analyses, where CD4+ and CD8+ sequences were merged in silico. A clone was considered expanded if an increase in frequency of at least 2-fold after treatment relative to C1D1 was found, and a pseudocount of 0.5 was applied to clones undetected at baseline. Singleton clones were defined as clones with 0 or 1 copy at C1D1, and non-singleton clones were defined as clones with 2 or more copies. Clones expanded in unsorted samples were labelled as CD4+, CD8+ or unknown by matching protein sequences in sorted samples from the same patient. Diversity changes from C1D1 to C4D1 were tested in paired samples using Wilcoxon tests. Here the immuneACCESS table is served through TCRdb, limited to in-frame sequences with V and J called. Missing clones are a known gap in these copies; in checked studies unresolved V genes cover under half, and the rest lacks a known reason. V and J calls and clone size are as listed in that table; D and trimming were resolved from the DNA. This sample gives 10,000 to 15,000 clones in total; around 85% of them show up just once. In total, the top ten clones hold around 25% of the sample.

Material: peripheral blood mononuclear cells (PBMCs), obtained at baseline. This chain is built from TRBV4-1 and TRBJ2-5; the D gene is not confidently resolved. The sequence came from a human donor with classical Hodgkin lymphoma. The sequenced DNA: TGCGCCAGCAGCCCCCCTCTCGGGCGGCGGACCCAGTACTTC. It codes for CASSPPLGRRTQYF.